These 22 T cell receptor beta chains came from one sample sequenced in a study of blood T cell repertoires in COVID-19. TCRdb's table, derived via immunoSEQ multiplex PCR, lists solely in-frame clones and lacks some. The sample includes about 110,000 clones, about 80% seen only once; the top ten take 4.3%. The sequenced sample was peripheral blood. All receptors come from a man in his 70s with acute or convalescent COVID-19.

The CDR3 spells CASSQDRVSPLHF. Here the CDR3 DNA reads TGTGCCAGCAGCCAAGACAGGGTTTCACCCCTCCACTTT. This sequence joins TRBV14 and TRBJ1-6; weak D call: TRBD1 (5 bases). The V and J ends lost 0 bases and 9 bases respectively, with 6 bases between them. The CDR3 has 13 residues. Looked up from germline, CDR1 is SGHDN and CDR2 is FVKESK.

The CDR3 loop reads CASGNRGTNEKLFF. Written as DNA, the CDR3 is TGCGCCAGCGGAAACAGGGGTACTAATGAAAAACTGTTTTTT. The chain carries TRBV5-1 and TRBJ1-4; 7 bases agree with TRBD1. V gave up 7 bases and J gave up 2 bases; unmatched junction bases: 5. CDR3 length: 14 amino acids. Germline V gives CDR1 SGHRS, CDR2 YFSETQ. Looking up the rest from reference TRBV5-1 and TRBJ1-4 gives the full variable domain: KAGVTQTPRYLIKTRGQQVTLSCSPISGHRSVSWYQQTPGQGLQFLFEYFSETQRNKGNFPGRFSGRQFSNSRSEMNVSTLELGDSALYLCASGNRGTNEKLFFGSGTQLSVL.

The chain uses TRBV7-2 and TRBJ2-1, with unresolved D. The CDR3 has 15 residues. Trimming cost V 6 bases and J 2 bases, with 14 bases left between them. Germline CDR1 SGHTA, CDR2 FQGNSA. CDR3 sequence reads: CASSAALGTYNEQFF. The CDR3 region has the DNA TGTGCCAGCAGTGCTGCCCTGGGCACCTACAATGAGCAGTTCTTC.

The chain combines TRBV11-2 with TRBJ2-5; D is ambiguous. This CDR3 contains 14 residues. The V end was cut by 1 base, the J end by 2 bases, with 8 bases between. The germline CDR1 and CDR2 sequences are SGHAT and FQNNGV. CDR3 sequence: CASSLGAIQETQYF. The CDR3 DNA follows: TGTGCCAGCAGCTTAGGGGCTATTCAAGAGACCCAGTACTTC. Supplemented by reference TRBV11-2 and TRBJ2-5, the full variable domain reads EAGVAQSPRYKIIEKRQSVAFWCNPISGHATLYWYQQILGQGPKLLIQFQNNGVVDDSQLPKDRFSAERLKGVDSTLKIQPAKLEDSAVYLCASSLGAIQETQYFGPGTRLLVL.

The genes are TRBV14 and TRBJ1-2; 11 nucleotides match TRBD1. V trimming: 3 bases; J trimming: 4 bases; junction bases outside the gene matches: 4. The CDR3 has 15 residues. Germline V gives CDR1 SGHDN, CDR2 FVKESK. The DNA for the CDR3 is TGTGCCAGCAGCCAGCCTGGGACAGGGGGCTATGGCTACACCTTC. Translation: CASSQPGTGGYGYTF.

The chain recombines TRBV5-4 with TRBJ1-4, with a tentative D call TRBD1 (5 bases). Germline values: CDR1 SGHNT, CDR2 YYREEE (reference sequence). The CDR3 spans 15 residues. Trimming removed 1 base from V and 10 bases from J, with 17 bases in between. CDR3 in amino acids: CASSLQGTARGKLFF. The CDR3, as DNA: TGTGCCAGCAGCTTGCAAGGGACTGCTCGCGGAAAACTGTTTTTT.

The chain uses TRBV7-8 and TRBJ2-7; D is possibly TRBD1 (6 bases). Germline CDR1 SGHVS, CDR2 FQNEAQ. V was shortened by 4 bases and J by 0 bases, with 13 bases between the two germline ends. The CDR3 sequence is 15 residues long. CDR3 region: CASSSRTVSSYEQYF. CDR3 coding DNA: TGTGCCAGCAGCTCCCGGACAGTTAGCTCCTACGAGCAGTACTTC.

The CDR3 sequence: CASSQRQGAQGEQFF. CDR3 in DNA: TGTGCCAGCAGCCAAAGACAGGGGGCGCAAGGTGAGCAGTTCTTC. The rearrangement joins TRBV3-1 (or the pseudogene TRBV3-2) to TRBJ2-1, with 10 bases identical to TRBD1. With V trimmed by 2 bases and J by 9 bases, 7 bases remained unmatched. The CDR3 runs 15 residues. The V gene's germline CDR1 is LGHDT and CDR2 YNNKEL (reference sequence).

Note on this clone: Other DNA sequences of this sample code for an identical CDR3. J is TRBJ1-1 and V is TRBV27; 7 nucleotides align to TRBD1. Germline V CDR1 and CDR2: MNHEY, SMNVEV (reference sequence). The CDR3 is 14 residues long. Unmatched junction bases numbered 2, after V lost 2 bases and J lost 2 bases. The DNA for the CDR3 is TGTGCCAGCAGTTTAAGGGACAGCAACACTGAAGCTTTCTTT. Encoded protein: CASSLRDSNTEAFF.

V and J are TRBV2 and TRBJ2-5, with 7 nucleotides matching TRBD2. Unmatched junction bases numbered 7, after V lost 6 bases and J lost 6 bases. This CDR3 region has 13 residues. Germline loops: CDR1 SNHLY, CDR2 FYNNEI. CDR3 residues: CASSPGRGQTQYF. In DNA form, the CDR3 reads TGTGCCAGCAGCCCGGGGAGGGGCCAGACCCAGTACTTC.

The CDR3 nucleotides read TGTGCCAGCAGCGCCTCGGGACAGGGGTTCACTGAAGCTTTCTTT. Residues: CASSASGQGFTEAFF. The gene calls are TRBV11-2 and TRBJ1-1; 10 bases map to TRBD1. Trimming cost V 5 bases and J 4 bases; bases outside gene matches: 7. Germline lookup yields CDR1 SGHAT and CDR2 FQNNGV. The CDR3 is made up of 15 amino acids.

The gene calls are TRBV6-1 and TRBJ2-3, with D perhaps TRBD2 (5 bases). Trimming shortened V by 0 bases and J by 4 bases, and 8 bases separated the two germline ends. CDR1 is MNHNS, CDR2 SASEGT, per germline. CDR3 length: 14 amino acids. Here the CDR3 reads CASSEALAADTQYF. CDR3 bases: TGTGCCAGCAGTGAAGCTCTAGCAGCAGATACGCAGTATTTT.

V gene TRBV14 combines with J gene TRBJ2-2, with a possible D match to TRBD1 (6 bases). V was clipped by 5 bases and J by 2 bases, with 18 bases between them. CDR1 and CDR2 (germline): SGHDN, FVKESK. This CDR3 is 17 amino acids long. The CDR3: CASSKGGRTDNTGELFF. CDR3 sequence (DNA): TGTGCCAGCAGCAAAGGTGGACGGACAGACAACACCGGGGAGCTGTTTTTT.

The V gene is TRBV7-9, the J gene TRBJ1-5; the D is unclear. V was cut by 5 bases and J by 5 bases, with 10 bases left in between. Germline CDR1 reads SEHNR; CDR2 reads FQNEAQ (reference sequence). CDR3 size: 13 residues. The DNA of the CDR3 is TGTGCCAGCAGCGGACTCGCTCATCAGCCCCAGCATTTT. Its protein is CASSGLAHQPQHF. The complete variable domain, with remaining parts taken from reference TRBV7-9 and TRBJ1-5, reads DTGVSQNPRHKITKRGQNVTFRCDPISEHNRLYWYRQTLGQGPEFLTYFQNEAQLEKSRLLSDRFSAERPKGSFSTLEIQRTEQGDSAMYLCASSGLAHQPQHFGDGTRLSIL.

This rearrangement joins TRBV11-3 to TRBJ1-6; tentative D call: TRBD1 (5 bases). The CDR3 has 14 residues. V was cut by 8 bases and J by 5 bases, with 13 bases left in between. In germline, CDR1 is SGHNT, CDR2 YENEEA. As DNA, the CDR3 is TGTGCCAGCTCGCGGGACCGCAATAATTCACCCCTCCACTTT. Translated, it gives CASSRDRNNSPLHF.

The table lists this clone with a few counts. The rearrangement links TRBV12-3 or TRBV12-4 to TRBJ2-1; D is perhaps TRBD1 (6 bases). Trimming stripped 5 bases from V and 9 bases from J, with 11 bases between. This CDR3 is 12 amino acids long. The CDR3 coding sequence is TGTGCCAGCAGTGATGGGGGCGTTGAGCAGTTCTTC. It translates to CASSDGGVEQFF.

The chain has TRBV10-3 and TRBJ1-1; 9 nucleotides match TRBD1. The CDR3 sequence is 15 residues long. The germline V gene has CDR1 ENHRY and CDR2 SYGVKD. V lost 7 bases and J lost 0; bases outside the gene matches: 6. The CDR3 sequence is CAITSRQGVNTEAFF. CDR3 bases: TGTGCCATCACCTCGAGACAGGGGGTGAACACTGAAGCTTTCTTT.

V gene TRBV6-2 or TRBV6-3 combines with J gene TRBJ2-7; D not certain. The CDR3 loop spans 12 amino acids. The ends were cut back, 4 bases at V and 6 bases at J, with 10 bases in the middle. Per the germline V gene, CDR1 is MNHEY and CDR2 is SVGEGT. CDR3 in amino acids: CASSSASGEQYF. CDR3 nucleotides: TGTGCCAGCAGTTCGGCGTCGGGCGAGCAGTACTTC.

The chain recombines TRBV5-4 with TRBJ2-3, with 8 bases lining up with TRBD1. Germline CDR1 reads SGHNT; CDR2 reads YYREEE (reference sequence). V dropped 0 bases and J dropped 3; count of bases not matched to a gene: 6. This CDR3 has 16 residues. The CDR3 DNA follows: TGTGCCAGCAGCTTGGCTGACAGGGGCACTACAGATACGCAGTATTTT. This translates into CASSLADRGTTDTQYF.

The chain carries TRBV6-5 and TRBJ2-2; 8 nucleotides agree with TRBD2. Germline values: CDR1 MNHEY, CDR2 SVGAGI. V dropped 7 bases and J dropped 1; count of bases not matched to a gene: 5. This CDR3 has 15 residues. CDR3 nucleotide sequence: TGTGCCAGCAACGGGGGGGTTGGGAACACCGGGGAGCTGTTTTTT. It specifies CASNGGVGNTGELFF.

This chain connects TRBV6-1 to TRBJ2-2; 9 bases are shared with TRBD1. V gave up 2 bases and J gave up 0 bases; unmatched junction bases: 4. Germline V gives CDR1 MNHNS, CDR2 SASEGT. The CDR3 totals 17 residues. CDR3 coding DNA: TGTGCCAGCAGTGAAAAGACAGGGGGAACGAACACCGGGGAGCTGTTTTTT. Translating it yields CASSEKTGGTNTGELFF.

The chain couples TRBV4-3 to TRBJ2-2; the match to TRBD2 covers 9 bases. This CDR3 is built from 13 residues. J lost 7 bases, V lost 9 bases, and 6 bases had no gene match. Germline V CDR1 and CDR2: LGHNA, YSLEER. CDR3 amino acids: CASAGGLGGELFF. CDR3 DNA sequence: TGCGCCAGTGCGGGGGGGCTCGGCGGGGAGCTGTTTTTT.